The 24 T cell receptor beta chains listed next were all sequenced from one sample in a study of post-analysis software for immune sequencing data. Study-wide points: Patients had higher frequencies than controls of roughly five TRBV segments, including TRBV5-6, TRBV5-1 and TRBV20-1.

These receptors have no known antigen. Unique molecular identifiers featured in each of the TCR beta cDNA libraries. TCRdb fed the PCR reads into MiXCR, producing one record per CDR3 protein. This table holds around 710,000 distinct CDR3 sequences, roughly 50% found once. The sequenced sample was blood. The origin of the receptors is a girl aged 10 to 17 with multiple sclerosis.

The chain recombines TRBV20-1 with TRBJ2-1; 10 bases are shared with TRBD2. The CDR3 runs to 14 residues. Trimming took 5 bases from V and 6 from J; bases not matched to a gene: 7. The germline gives CDR1 DFQATT, CDR2 SNEGSKA (reference sequence). CDR3 sequence reads: CSAGGLAVGNEQFF. As DNA, the CDR3 is TGCAGTGCTGGAGGACTAGCGGTGGGCAATGAGCAGTTCTTC.

The chain couples TRBV7-9 to TRBJ1-4, with 12 bases aligning to TRBD1. The CDR3 has 18 residues. J gave up 2 bases and V 5 bases, and 9 bases lay outside the gene matches. Germline values: CDR1 SEHNR, CDR2 FQNEAQ (reference sequence). CDR3 sequence reads: CASSTLGTGGETNEKLFF. The CDR3 DNA sequence: TGTGCCAGCAGCACGCTCGGGACAGGGGGCGAGACTAATGAAAAACTGTTTTTT.

This chain connects TRBV20-1 to TRBJ2-3; 11 nucleotides line up with TRBD2. The CDR3 totals 13 residues. Germline trimming cut 8 bases from V and 6 bases from J; bases unmatched to any gene: 7. Per germline, CDR1 DFQATT and CDR2 SNEGSKA (reference sequence). This CDR3 is CSTDRTSGDTQYF. The DNA for the CDR3 is TGCAGTACTGACCGGACTAGCGGGGATACGCAGTATTTT.

This clonotype was observed a handful of times. The rearrangement links TRBV10-3 to TRBJ2-3; TRBD2 aligns across 7 bases. Unmatched junction bases numbered 10, after V lost 2 bases and J lost 2 bases. The CDR3 has 17 amino acids. Germline V lookup: CDR1 ENHRY, CDR2 SYGVKD. DNA of the CDR3: TGTGCCATCAGTGAGATAGCTAGCGGACCGTCCACAGATACGCAGTATTTT. Translating it yields CAISEIASGPSTDTQYF.

This clonotype was detected only a few times. The chain couples TRBV5-1 to TRBJ2-5; the D is unclear. The V gene lost 4 bases and the J gene lost 0 bases, with 13 bases spanning the gap. The CDR3 length is 15 residues. The germline V gene encodes CDR1 SGHRS and CDR2 YFSETQ. CDR3 DNA: TGCGCCAGCAGCGCACTTGGACGGGACCAAGAGACCCAGTACTTC. Its translation is CASSALGRDQETQYF. The entire variable domain, with the rest obtained from reference TRBV5-1 and TRBJ2-5, is as follows: KAGVTQTPRYLIKTRGQQVTLSCSPISGHRSVSWYQQTPGQGLQFLFEYFSETQRNKGNFPGRFSGRQFSNSRSEMNVSTLELGDSALYLCASSALGRDQETQYFGPGTRLLVL.

The V gene is TRBV11-2, the J gene TRBJ2-7; no definite D call. CDR1 is SGHAT and CDR2 is FQNNGV in the germline V gene. The CDR3 is 15 residues long. Trimming removed 4 bases from V and 2 bases from J, with 15 bases in between. CDR3 bases: TGTGCCAGCAGCTCGTTGGACCAGGCGGCCTACGAGCAGTACTTC. It translates to CASSSLDQAAYEQYF. The whole variable domain, remainder taken from reference TRBV11-2 and TRBJ2-7, is EAGVAQSPRYKIIEKRQSVAFWCNPISGHATLYWYQQILGQGPKLLIQFQNNGVVDDSQLPKDRFSAERLKGVDSTLKIQPAKLEDSAVYLCASSSLDQAAYEQYFGPGTRLTVT.

A word on this clonotype: This may stem from a read error, because a much larger clone lies one nucleotide away. The V and J genes are TRBV24-1 and TRBJ2-1, with 7 nucleotides matching TRBD1. V lost 4 bases, J lost 6 bases, and 2 bases stayed unmatched. Germline V gene data show CDR1 as KGHDR and CDR2 as SFDVKD. The CDR3 runs to 13 residues. The CDR3 here is CATSESGGNEQFF. Here the CDR3 DNA reads TGTGCCACCAGTGAGTCAGGGGGCAATGAGCAGTTCTTC.

The genes are TRBV29-1 and TRBJ1-2, with D tentatively TRBD1 (6 bases). The CDR3 sequence is 13 residues long. Germline CDR1 reads SQVTM; CDR2 reads ANQGSEA. The V gene lost 7 bases and the J gene lost 3 bases, with 15 bases spanning the gap. CDR3 coding DNA: TGCAGCGCCCTTGGCAGGGGTGACTATGGCTACACCTTC. It specifies CSALGRGDYGYTF.

This clonotype was seen a few times. The chain carries TRBV5-6 and TRBJ1-1; D is uncertain. V lost 3 bases and J 1 base, leaving 13 bases between the germline ends. CDR3 size: 15 residues. Germline lookup yields CDR1 SGHDT and CDR2 YYEEEE. The CDR3 protein is CASSSFGGRNTEAFF. The CDR3 DNA follows: TGTGCCAGCAGCTCATTCGGAGGTAGGAACACTGAAGCTTTCTTT.

In its sample, this clonotype was seen a few times. The chain has TRBV12-3 or TRBV12-4 and TRBJ2-5; 9 bases are shared with TRBD1. V shed 8 bases and J 4 bases; nucleotides not matched to a gene: 11. The CDR3 runs to 15 residues. The CDR3 is CASGYGQGSRETQYF. DNA for the CDR3: TGTGCCAGCGGATATGGACAGGGGAGTCGAGAGACCCAGTACTTC.

The rearrangement links TRBV29-1 to TRBJ1-5; D perhaps matches TRBD1 (6 bases). The V gene's germline CDR1 is SQVTM and CDR2 ANQGSEA. V lost 4 bases and J 5 bases, leaving 18 bases between the germline ends. The CDR3 covers 15 residues. CDR3 amino acids: CSVVPGRGGDQPQHF. The CDR3 DNA is TGCAGCGTTGTACCGGGTCGAGGGGGGGATCAGCCCCAGCATTTT.

The chain joins TRBV20-1 to TRBJ2-7; possibly TRBD1 for D (6 bases). The germline V gene has CDR1 DFQATT and CDR2 SNEGSKA (reference sequence). The CDR3 has 12 amino acids. V shed 5 bases and J shed 5 bases, with 13 bases lying between them. The CDR3 here is CSAFGQSDEQYF. For the CDR3, the DNA is TGCAGTGCTTTTGGACAGTCCGACGAGCAGTACTTC.

CDR3 DNA: TGCGCCAGCAGCTTGGAGAACCATAGGGAGCAGTTCTTC. Translating gives CASSLENHREQFF. The chain joins TRBV5-1 to TRBJ2-1; D not resolved. Deletions cut 0 bases from V and 10 bases from J, with 11 bases between. The germline V gene has CDR1 SGHRS and CDR2 YFSETQ. The CDR3 extends over 13 amino acids.

V usage is TRBV29-1 and J usage is TRBJ2-3; 9 nucleotides agree with TRBD2. This CDR3 is built from 17 residues. The V segment lost 6 bases and the J segment 0 bases; nucleotides outside the gene matches: 13. The V gene's germline CDR1 is SQVTM and CDR2 ANQGSEA. The CDR3 DNA is TGCAGCGTCGCGGGAGCGGGAGGCTTAGCAAGCACAGATACGCAGTATTTT. Its translation is CSVAGAGGLASTDTQYF.

The J gene is TRBJ2-4, the V gene TRBV5-5; D is perhaps TRBD2 (6 bases). The CDR3 loop spans 11 amino acids. Germline CDR1 reads SGHKS; CDR2 reads YYEKEE (reference sequence). Trimming took 4 bases from V and 13 from J, leaving 12 bases between them. The CDR3, as DNA: TGTGCCAGCAGCCTTAGGGACTTACAGTACTTC. It specifies CASSLRDLQYF.

The chain carries TRBV10-3 and TRBJ2-3; 9 bases fit TRBD2. With 3 bases clipped from V and 6 bases from J, the junction kept 10 bases outside the gene matches. The CDR3 is made up of 16 amino acids. Germline assignment: CDR1 ENHRY and CDR2 SYGVKD. The CDR3 region has the DNA TGTGCCATCAGTGATCTAGCGGGGAAAATCCGGGATACGCAGTATTTT. This sequence encodes CAISDLAGKIRDTQYF.

Here the CDR3 DNA reads TGTGCCAGCAGTTCAGGGATAGCTAACTATGGCTACACCTTC. This sequence encodes CASSSGIANYGYTF. The gene calls are TRBV6-6 and TRBJ1-2, with a tentative D call TRBD1 (5 bases). The CDR3 runs 14 residues. The germline V gene has CDR1 MNHNY and CDR2 SVGAGI (reference sequence). The V gene lost 4 bases and the J gene lost 0 bases, with 9 bases spanning the gap.

This clonotype was seen a few times. This chain connects TRBV4-2 to TRBJ2-1, with TRBD2 matching 8 bases. TRBJ2-7 matches the DNA end more closely, so the J call is doubtful. This CDR3 is 17 amino acids long. Germline assignment: CDR1 LGHNA and CDR2 YNFKEQ. CDR3 residues: CASSQREGLVGYNEQYF. Here the CDR3 DNA reads TGTGCCAGCAGCCAACGAGAGGGACTAGTTGGTTACAATGAGCAGTACTTC.

This clonotype was seen a handful of times. The chain carries TRBV7-3 and TRBJ2-5, with TRBD2 matching 14 bases. CDR3 length: 16 residues. Germline CDR1 SGHTA, CDR2 FQGTGA. Losses at the gene ends were 1 base for V and 4 bases for J; bases not matched to a gene: 2. CDR3 bases: TGTGCCAGCAGCTTAAACGGACTAGCGGGAGGAGAGACCCAGTACTTC. Translation gives CASSLNGLAGGETQYF.

This clonotype showed up just a few times. The chain joins TRBV5-1 to TRBJ1-4, with D perhaps TRBD1 (6 bases). Per the germline V gene, CDR1 is SGHRS and CDR2 is YFSETQ. The CDR3 is 14 residues long. Trimming took 4 bases from V and 8 from J, leaving 15 bases between them. The CDR3: CASSVGGAREKLFF. The CDR3 DNA sequence: TGCGCCAGCAGCGTTGGGGGGGCTCGGGAAAAACTGTTTTTT.

This chain links TRBV18 with TRBJ1-5; possibly TRBD1 for D (6 bases). This CDR3 spans 14 amino acids. V lost 6 bases and J 5 bases, leaving 14 bases between the germline ends. Germline CDR1 and CDR2: KGHSH and LQKENI. The CDR3 coding sequence is TGTGCCAGCTCCCCAGGACAGTCAGATCAGCCCCAGCATTTT. Amino acids: CASSPGQSDQPQHF.

This clonotype was recorded a few times. The gene calls are TRBV7-2 and TRBJ2-1, with TRBD2 matching over 11 bases. The germline V gene has CDR1 SGHTA and CDR2 FQGNSA. The ends lost 5 bases at V and 4 bases at J; junction bases unmatched: 16. CDR3 length: 19 amino acids. CDR3 amino acids: CASSRRAGTSGYRYNEQFF. The DNA for the CDR3 is TGTGCCAGCAGCCGGAGGGCGGGGACTAGCGGATATAGATACAATGAGCAGTTCTTC.

This clonotype was counted only a few times. The chain combines TRBV6-1 with TRBJ2-4, with D maybe TRBD1 (6 bases). TRBJ2-7 explains the end of the DNA better; the J call may be wrong. The CDR3 contains 13 residues. Germline assignment: CDR1 MNHNS and CDR2 SASEGT. The DNA of the CDR3 is TGTGCCAGTCGGACAGACCGCCTCTACGAGCAGTACTTC. Translated: CASRTDRLYEQYF.

The chain links TRBV3-1 to TRBJ1-1; weak D call: TRBD1 (6 bases). The CDR3 runs 12 residues. From germline, CDR1 is LGHDT and CDR2 YNNKEL (reference sequence). The V end lost 8 bases, the J end lost 4 bases, and 11 bases lay between the germline ends. CDR3 residues: CASEGGPTEAFF. For the CDR3, the DNA is TGTGCCAGCGAAGGGGGGCCCACTGAAGCTTTCTTT.